This T cell receptor beta chain is from a study of regulatory T cells in long-lasting Graves disease. Time point meaning: newly diagnosed GD, antithyroid drugs for less than 3 months. TCR sequences were obtained from RNA taken from PBMCs. This clonotype was counted at least ten times. In building TCR beta libraries, iRepertoire HTBI primers were used together with Arm-PCR of CDR3 regions. TCRdb called the multiplex PCR reads again in MiXCR, with one record for every CDR3 protein. The sample has 350,000 to 550,000 distinct CDR3 sequences; less than 15% are singletons. CDR3 length equals 15 residues. Trimming took 4 bases from V and 5 from J, leaving 16 bases between them. CDR1 is SGHTA, CDR2 FQGNSA, per germline. The same sample was also used in a study of T cells in Graves' hyperthyroidism and ophthalmopathy.

J is TRBJ2-3 and V is TRBV7-2; D is perhaps TRBD2 (6 bases). The sequence was obtained from a woman between 45 and 65 years old with Graves disease. This specimen consisted of peripheral blood mononuclear cells (PBMCs), obtained at new diagnosis, from a patient treated with antithyroid drugs. CDR3 sequence: CASSSDYHLKDTQYF. The CDR3 DNA is TGTGCCAGCAGCTCGGACTACCACCTTAAAGATACGCAGTATTTT.